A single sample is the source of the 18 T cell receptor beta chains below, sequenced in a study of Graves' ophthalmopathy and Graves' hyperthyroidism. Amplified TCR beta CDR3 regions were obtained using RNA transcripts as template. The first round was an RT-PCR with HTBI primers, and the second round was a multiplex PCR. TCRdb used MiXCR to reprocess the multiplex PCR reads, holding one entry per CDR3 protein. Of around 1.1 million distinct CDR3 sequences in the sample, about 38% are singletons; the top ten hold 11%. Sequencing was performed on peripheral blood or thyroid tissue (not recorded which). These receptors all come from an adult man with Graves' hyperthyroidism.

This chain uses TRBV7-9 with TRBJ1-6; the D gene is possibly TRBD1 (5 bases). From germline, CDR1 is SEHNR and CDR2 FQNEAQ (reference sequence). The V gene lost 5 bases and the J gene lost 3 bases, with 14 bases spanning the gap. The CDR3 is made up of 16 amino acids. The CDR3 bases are TGTGCCAGCAGCCCCGGGACGGCGATCTATAATTCACCCCTCCACTTT. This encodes CASSPGTAIYNSPLHF.

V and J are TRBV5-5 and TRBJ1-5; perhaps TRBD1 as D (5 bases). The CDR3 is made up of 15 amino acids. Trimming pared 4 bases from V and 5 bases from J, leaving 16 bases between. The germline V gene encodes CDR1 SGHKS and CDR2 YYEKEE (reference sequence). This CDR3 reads CASSQGFQGHQPQHF. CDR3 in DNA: TGTGCCAGCAGCCAAGGATTCCAGGGCCATCAGCCCCAGCATTTT.

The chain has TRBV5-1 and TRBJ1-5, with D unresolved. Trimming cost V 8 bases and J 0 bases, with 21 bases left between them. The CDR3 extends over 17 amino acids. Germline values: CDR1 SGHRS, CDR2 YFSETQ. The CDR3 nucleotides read TGCGCCAGGGAGCTCGACTCCCCAGGATATAGCAATCAGCCCCAGCATTTT. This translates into CARELDSPGYSNQPQHF.

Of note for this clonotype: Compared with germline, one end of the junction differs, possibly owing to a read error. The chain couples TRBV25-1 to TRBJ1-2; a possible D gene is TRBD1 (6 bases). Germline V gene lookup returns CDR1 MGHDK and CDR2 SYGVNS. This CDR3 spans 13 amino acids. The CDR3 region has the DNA TGTACCAGCAGAGATAGTTCAGGGGATGGCTACACCTTC. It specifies CTSRDSSGDGYTF.

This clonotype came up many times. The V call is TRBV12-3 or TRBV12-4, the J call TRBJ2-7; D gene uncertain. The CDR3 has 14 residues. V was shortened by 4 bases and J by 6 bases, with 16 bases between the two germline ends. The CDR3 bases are TGTGCCAGCAGTTCCACACTAAAGAGGAGCGAGCAGTACTTC. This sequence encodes CASSSTLKRSEQYF.

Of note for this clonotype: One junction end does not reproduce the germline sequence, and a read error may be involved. CDR3: CASSLQVKTEAFF. The CDR3 bases are TGTGCCAGCAGCTTACAAGTGAAAACTGAAGCTTTCTTT. The J gene is TRBJ1-1, the V gene TRBV7-3, with D uncertain. The germline V gene encodes CDR1 SGHTA and CDR2 FQGTGA. This CDR3 region has 13 residues.

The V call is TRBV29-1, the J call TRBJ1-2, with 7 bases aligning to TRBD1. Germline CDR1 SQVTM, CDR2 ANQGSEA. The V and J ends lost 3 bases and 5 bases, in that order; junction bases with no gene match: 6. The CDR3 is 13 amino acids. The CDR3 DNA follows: TGCAGCGTTGATGAGACAGGGAAATATGGCTACACCTTC. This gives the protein CSVDETGKYGYTF.

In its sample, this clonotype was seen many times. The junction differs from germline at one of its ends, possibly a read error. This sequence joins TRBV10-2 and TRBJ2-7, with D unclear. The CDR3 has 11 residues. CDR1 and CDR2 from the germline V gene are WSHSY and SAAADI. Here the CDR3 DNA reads TGTGCCAGCAGGTCGCGCTACGAGCAGTACTTC. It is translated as CASRSRYEQYF.

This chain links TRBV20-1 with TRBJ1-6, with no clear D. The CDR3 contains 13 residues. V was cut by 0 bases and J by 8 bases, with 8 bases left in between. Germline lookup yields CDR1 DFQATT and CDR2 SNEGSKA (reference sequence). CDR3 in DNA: TGCAGTGCTAGAGATCACGCTGATTCACCCCTCCACTTT. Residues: CSARDHADSPLHF.

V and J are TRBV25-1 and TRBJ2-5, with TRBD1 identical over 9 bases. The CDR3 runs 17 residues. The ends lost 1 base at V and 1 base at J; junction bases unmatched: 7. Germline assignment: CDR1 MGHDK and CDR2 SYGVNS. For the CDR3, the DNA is TGTGCCAGCAGTGAATTGACCGGGACAGGGTCCCAAGAGACCCAGTACTTC. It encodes CASSELTGTGSQETQYF.

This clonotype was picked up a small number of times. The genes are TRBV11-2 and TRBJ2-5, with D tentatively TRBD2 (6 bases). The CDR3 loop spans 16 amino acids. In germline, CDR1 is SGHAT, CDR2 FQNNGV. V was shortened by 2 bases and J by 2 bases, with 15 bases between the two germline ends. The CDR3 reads CASSLSPVGGQETQYF. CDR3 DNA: TGTGCCAGCAGCTTATCCCCGGTGGGGGGACAAGAGACCCAGTACTTC. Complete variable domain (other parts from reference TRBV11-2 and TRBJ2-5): EAGVAQSPRYKIIEKRQSVAFWCNPISGHATLYWYQQILGQGPKLLIQFQNNGVVDDSQLPKDRFSAERLKGVDSTLKIQPAKLEDSAVYLCASSLSPVGGQETQYFGPGTRLLVL.

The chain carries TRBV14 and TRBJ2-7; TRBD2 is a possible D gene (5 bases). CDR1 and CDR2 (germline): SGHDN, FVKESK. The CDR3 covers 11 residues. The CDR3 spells CARESGYEQYF. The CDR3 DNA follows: TGTGCTAGGGAGTCGGGCTACGAGCAGTACTTC.

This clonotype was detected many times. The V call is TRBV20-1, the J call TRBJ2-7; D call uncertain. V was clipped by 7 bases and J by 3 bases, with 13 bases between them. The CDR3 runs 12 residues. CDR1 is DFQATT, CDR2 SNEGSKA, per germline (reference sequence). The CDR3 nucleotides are TGCAGTGTTACGACACGCCACTACGAGCAGTACTTC. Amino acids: CSVTTRHYEQYF.

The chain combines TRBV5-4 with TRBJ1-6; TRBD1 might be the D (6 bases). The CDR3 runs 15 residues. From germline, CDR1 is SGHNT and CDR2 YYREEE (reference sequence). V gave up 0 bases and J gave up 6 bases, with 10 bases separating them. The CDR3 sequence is CASSLDGTPNSPLHF. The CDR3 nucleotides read TGTGCCAGCAGCTTGGATGGGACACCTAATTCACCCCTCCACTTT.

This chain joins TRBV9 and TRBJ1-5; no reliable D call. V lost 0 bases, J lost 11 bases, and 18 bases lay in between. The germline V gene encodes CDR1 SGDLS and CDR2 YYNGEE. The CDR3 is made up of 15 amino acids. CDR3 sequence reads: CASSVGGKQSETQHF. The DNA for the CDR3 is TGTGCCAGCAGCGTAGGTGGCAAGCAAAGTGAGACCCAGCATTTT.

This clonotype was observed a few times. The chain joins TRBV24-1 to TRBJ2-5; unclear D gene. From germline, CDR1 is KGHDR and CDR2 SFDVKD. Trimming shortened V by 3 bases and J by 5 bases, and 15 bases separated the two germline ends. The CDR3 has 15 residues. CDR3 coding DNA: TGTGCCACCAGTGATCCCCGAGGCATCGGGGAGACCCAGTACTTC. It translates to CATSDPRGIGETQYF.

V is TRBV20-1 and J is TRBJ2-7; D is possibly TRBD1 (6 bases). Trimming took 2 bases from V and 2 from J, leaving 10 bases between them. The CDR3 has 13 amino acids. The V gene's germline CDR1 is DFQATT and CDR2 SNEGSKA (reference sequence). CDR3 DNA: TGCAGTGCTAGACCCGGGACAACCTACGAGCAGTACTTC. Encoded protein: CSARPGTTYEQYF.

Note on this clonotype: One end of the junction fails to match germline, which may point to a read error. The CDR3 here is CTSSQHLGQTREQYF. DNA of the CDR3: TGTACCAGCAGCCAACACCTAGGCCAGACGCGGGAGCAGTACTTC. The chain has TRBV7-9 and TRBJ2-7; D not certain. The CDR3 runs to 15 residues. Germline V gene data show CDR1 as SEHNR and CDR2 as FQNEAQ (reference sequence).